The subject of this entry is one TCR beta chain. This clonotype was seen at least ten times. The clone's antigen remains unknown. Base qualities were left out, and no much larger clone turns up one base away. The data stem from a study of CD8 T cells in ankylosing spondylitis (dated by TCRdb to about 2017). About the investigation overall: To find TCR variants linked to disease, the study profiled T cell receptor beta repertoires in ankylosing spondylitis patients and healthy donors. Peripheral blood was sampled, and synovial fluid was also collected from ankylosing spondylitis patients. The full study cohort comprised 25 ankylosing spondylitis patients and 85 to 120 healthy donors.

Study-level results and caveats: The disease-linked clones were reported as significantly enriched in matched synovial fluid samples from ankylosing spondylitis patients. Some motif variants had previously been reported in the synovial fluid and blood of reactive arthritis patients, which suggests shared mechanisms of disease initiation. A CD8+ phenotype was shown by the disease-linked clones, which were found at relatively low frequencies in peripheral blood. A TCR beta motif made up of about eight highly homologous amino acid variants appeared to be characteristic of blood from ankylosing spondylitis patients.

TCRdb records Illumina HiSeq 2500 as the sequencer. Quantitative 5'-RACE with molecular barcodes was the method used to prepare the TCR beta libraries. The authors' analysis ran thus. A new computational method based on a probabilistic model of VDJ rearrangement was used to identify disease-linked TCR variants. TCRdb reprocessed the public reads (quality trimming at Q25 with fastp, clone calling with MiXCR) and kept in-frame beta chains. Each CDR3 protein appears once, grouped with its most common genes and DNA. The V and J calls were not made by the authors but by TCRdb's processing. This sample has 450,000 or so distinct CDR3 sequences in its table, and about 24% of those were observed once. The biggest ten clones account for roughly 0.8% of the sample. This clonotype originated in a male donor with ankylosing spondylitis. Source material: blood, either unsorted or a sorted T cell fraction (not recorded which).

The DNA sequence follows: TGTGCCAGCAGTTTTAGGACAGGGGCTGTCAATGAGCAGTTCTTC. Its product reads: CASSFRTGAVNEQFF. The receptor chain draws on TRBV12-3 or TRBV12-4 and TRBJ2-1; 9 bases in between match TRBD1. Its CDR3 holds 15 amino acids, cysteine through phenylalanine. The only DNA kept is the CDR3, 45 bases in frame from the first base. Clipping removes 3 bases from V and 6 bases from J, with 6 as the unmatched junction base count.